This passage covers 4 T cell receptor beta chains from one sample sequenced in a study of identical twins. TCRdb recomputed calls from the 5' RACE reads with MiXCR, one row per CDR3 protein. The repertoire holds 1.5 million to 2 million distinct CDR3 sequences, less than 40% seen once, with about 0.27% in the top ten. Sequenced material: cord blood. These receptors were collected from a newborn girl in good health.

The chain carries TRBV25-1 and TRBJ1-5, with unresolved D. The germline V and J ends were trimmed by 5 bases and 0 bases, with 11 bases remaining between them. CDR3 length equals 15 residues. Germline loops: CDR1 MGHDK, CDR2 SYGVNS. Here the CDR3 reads CASSPEGFSNQPQHF. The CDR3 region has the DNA TGTGCCAGCAGTCCCGAAGGCTTTAGCAATCAGCCCCAGCATTTT.

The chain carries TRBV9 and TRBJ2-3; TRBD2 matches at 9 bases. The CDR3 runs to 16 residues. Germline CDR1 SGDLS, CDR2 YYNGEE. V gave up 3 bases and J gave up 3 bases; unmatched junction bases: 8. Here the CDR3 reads CASSERGGASTDTQYF. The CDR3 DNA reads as TGTGCCAGCAGCGAACGCGGGGGGGCCAGTACAGATACGCAGTATTTT.

DNA for the CDR3: TGTGCCAGCAGCTTAGAGGGACCCAGAAACACCATATATTTT. Residues: CASSLEGPRNTIYF. The J gene is TRBJ1-3, the V gene TRBV13, with D possibly matching TRBD1 (5 bases). The V end was cut by 1 base, the J end by 5 bases, with 9 bases between. Germline CDR1 PRHDT, CDR2 FYEKMQ (reference sequence). This CDR3 region has 14 residues.

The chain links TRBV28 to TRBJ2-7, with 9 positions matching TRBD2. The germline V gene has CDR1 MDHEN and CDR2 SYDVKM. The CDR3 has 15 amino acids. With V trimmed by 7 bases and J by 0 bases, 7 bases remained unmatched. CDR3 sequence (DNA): TGTGCCAGCACTTATAGCGGGAGTCTCTCCTACGAGCAGTACTTC. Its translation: CASTYSGSLSYEQYF.